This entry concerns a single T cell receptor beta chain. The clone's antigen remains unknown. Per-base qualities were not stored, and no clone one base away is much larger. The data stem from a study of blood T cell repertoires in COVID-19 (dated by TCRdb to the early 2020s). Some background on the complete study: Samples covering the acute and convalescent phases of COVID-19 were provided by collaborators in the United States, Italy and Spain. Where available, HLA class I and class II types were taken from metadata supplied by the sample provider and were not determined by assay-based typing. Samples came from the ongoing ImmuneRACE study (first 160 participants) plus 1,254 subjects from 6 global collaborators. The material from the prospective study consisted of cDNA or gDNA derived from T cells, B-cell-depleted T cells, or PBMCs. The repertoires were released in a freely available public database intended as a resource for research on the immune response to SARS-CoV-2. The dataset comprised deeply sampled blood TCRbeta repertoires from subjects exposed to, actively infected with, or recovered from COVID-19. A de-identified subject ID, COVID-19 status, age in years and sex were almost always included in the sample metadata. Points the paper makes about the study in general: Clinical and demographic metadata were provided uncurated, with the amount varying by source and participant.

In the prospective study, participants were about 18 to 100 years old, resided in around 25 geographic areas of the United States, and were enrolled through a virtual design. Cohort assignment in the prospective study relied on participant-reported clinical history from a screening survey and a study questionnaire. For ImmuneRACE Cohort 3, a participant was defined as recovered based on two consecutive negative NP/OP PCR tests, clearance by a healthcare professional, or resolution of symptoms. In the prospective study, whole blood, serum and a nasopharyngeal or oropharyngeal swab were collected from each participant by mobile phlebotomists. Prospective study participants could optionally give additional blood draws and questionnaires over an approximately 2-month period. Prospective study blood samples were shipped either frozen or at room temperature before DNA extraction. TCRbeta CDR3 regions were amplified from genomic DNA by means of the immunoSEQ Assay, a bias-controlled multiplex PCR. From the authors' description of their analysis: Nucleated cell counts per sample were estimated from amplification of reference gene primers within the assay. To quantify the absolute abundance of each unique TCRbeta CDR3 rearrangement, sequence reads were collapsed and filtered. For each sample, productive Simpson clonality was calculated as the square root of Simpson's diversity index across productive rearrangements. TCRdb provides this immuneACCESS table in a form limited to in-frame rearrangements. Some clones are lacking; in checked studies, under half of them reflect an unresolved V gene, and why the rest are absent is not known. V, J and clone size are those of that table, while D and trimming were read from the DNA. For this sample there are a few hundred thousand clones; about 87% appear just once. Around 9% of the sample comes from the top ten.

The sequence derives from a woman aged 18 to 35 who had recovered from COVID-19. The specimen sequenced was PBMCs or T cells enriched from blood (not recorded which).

The CDR3: CASSPRGRGSPLHF. Read as DNA, the sequence is TGTGCCAGTAGTCCCAGGGGGCGTGGGTCACCCCTCCACTTT. In this chain, TRBV19 is recombined with TRBJ1-6, and 8 junctional nucleotides match TRBD1. Clipping removes 5 bases from V and 10 bases from J, with 7 as the unmatched junction base count. Per the germline V gene (reference sequence), LNHDA is the CDR1 and SQIVND is the CDR2. The CDR3 covers 14 residues, taking in both the cysteine and the phenylalanine. Only the CDR3 region is kept as DNA, spanning 42 bases read in frame from base 1.